This TCR beta chain was sequenced during a study of cytomegalovirus exposure and HLA in healthy donors. Germline lookup yields CDR1 MNHNY and CDR2 SVGAGI (reference sequence). The V segment lost 10 bases and the J segment 1 base; nucleotides outside the gene matches: 9. This CDR3 is 14 amino acids long. Broader study findings: Later analysis indicated greater clonal expansion among HLA-associated TCR beta chains than among equally common other chains. Some V segments, including TRBV6-2 and TRBV6-3, were excluded as indistinguishable. Presence/absence results assume similar sequencing depth per donor, which may not hold.

Regarding this clone: Its antigen is unidentified.

PCR involved 60 Vbeta and 13 Jbeta primers. The protocol was immunoSEQ multiplex PCR, while the TCRdb copy is restricted to in-frame clones and leaves out a portion. The sample lists roughly 180,000 clones, more than 70% seen once, with roughly 1.5% in the top ten. The receptor was derived from a male donor in good health and CMV-seronegative. Sequenced input: PBMCs. This sequence joins TRBV6-6 and TRBJ2-7; 8 bases fit TRBD2. The CDR3: CATTGLAGSYEQYF. The CDR3 DNA follows: TGTGCCACCACCGGGCTAGCGGGTTCCTACGAGCAGTACTTC.